This TCR beta chain was recorded in a study of spatial heterogeneity in lung cancer. This clonotype is labeled medium-sized. The CDR3 is 10 amino acids. Germline assignment: CDR1 DFQATT and CDR2 SNEGSKA (reference sequence). The time point is: sample taken at primary tumor resection. No cells were sorted before sequencing. The whole RNA sequenced was extracted from tumor, nontumor lung or frozen PBMC. TCRdb reprocessed the 5' RACE reads with MiXCR, giving one entry per CDR3 protein. The sample has about 14,000 distinct CDR3 sequences, 10% seen once. This TCR was recovered from a male donor with early-stage non-small cell lung cancer. Source: PBMCs, taken at surgery. The chain couples TRBV20-1 to TRBJ2-5, with D perhaps matching TRBD1 (5 bases). This CDR3 reads CTPRGGSQYF. CDR3 coding DNA: TGCACCCCAAGGGGCGGCTCCCAGTACTTC.